This T cell receptor (beta chain) is drawn from a study of shared clonotypes between healthy human individuals. Per germline, CDR1 GTSNPN and CDR2 SVGIG (reference sequence). The CDR3 consists of 13 residues. The V end was cut by 2 bases, the J end by 4 bases, with 11 bases between. Comment on this clone: The target antigen is unknown.

Study results and limitations: Non-shared clonotypes showed lower generation probabilities than clonotypes common to all four donors. Having only a few donors restricted how much genetic and exposure-history diversity was captured.

The study ran the assay at deep level. The authors loaded roughly 200 ng DNA, 27,000 or so T cell genomes, into sorted-subset replicate PCRs. This table comes from immunoSEQ multiplex PCR, and its TCRdb copy is limited to in-frame clones, with some not included. This table has millions of clones, about 92% appearing once. The sequence came from a man between 18 and 29 years old in good health. Some clones in this sample may be carry-over from other donors' samples. The chain has TRBV30 and TRBJ1-2, with a tentative D call TRBD1 (5 bases). Source material: naive CD4+ T cells from PBMCs. Subset indicated: CD45RA+ positively selected. The CDR3 DNA is TGTGCCTGGAGTCCTGGGACCGGCTATGGCTACACCTTC. Amino acid sequence: CAWSPGTGYGYTF.